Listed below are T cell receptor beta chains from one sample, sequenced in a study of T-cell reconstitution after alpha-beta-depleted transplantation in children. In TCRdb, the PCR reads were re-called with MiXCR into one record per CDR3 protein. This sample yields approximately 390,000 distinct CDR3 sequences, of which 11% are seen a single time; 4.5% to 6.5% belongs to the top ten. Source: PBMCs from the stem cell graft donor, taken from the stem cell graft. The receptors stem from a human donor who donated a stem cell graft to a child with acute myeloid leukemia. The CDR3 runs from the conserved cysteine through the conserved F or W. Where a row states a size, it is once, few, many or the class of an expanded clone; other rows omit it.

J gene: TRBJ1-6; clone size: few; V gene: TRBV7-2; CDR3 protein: CASSSTGAYNSPLHF
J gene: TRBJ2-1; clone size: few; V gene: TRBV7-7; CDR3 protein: CASSLASGSYEQFF
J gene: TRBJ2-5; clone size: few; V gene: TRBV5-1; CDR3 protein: CASSLSAGGGVLETQYF
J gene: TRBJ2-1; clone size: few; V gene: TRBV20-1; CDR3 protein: CSARTPLGEQFF
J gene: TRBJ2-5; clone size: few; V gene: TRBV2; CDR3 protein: CASSSGTGVQETQYF
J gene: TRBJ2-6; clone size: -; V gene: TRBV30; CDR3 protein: CAGTGANVLTF
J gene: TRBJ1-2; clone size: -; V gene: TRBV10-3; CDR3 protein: CAISTQGGYGYTF
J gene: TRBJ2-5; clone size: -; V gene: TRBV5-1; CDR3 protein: CASSITGTEQETQYF
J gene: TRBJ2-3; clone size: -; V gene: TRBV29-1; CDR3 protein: CSIRAADTQYF
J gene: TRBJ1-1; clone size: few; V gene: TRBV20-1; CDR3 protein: CSARGRVYTEAFF
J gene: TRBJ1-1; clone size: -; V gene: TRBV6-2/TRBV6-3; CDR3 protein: CASRPQGAGNTEAFF
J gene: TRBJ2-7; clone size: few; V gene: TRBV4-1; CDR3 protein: CASSQARSEQYF
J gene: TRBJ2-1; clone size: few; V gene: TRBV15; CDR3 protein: CATSRDVLSDEQFF
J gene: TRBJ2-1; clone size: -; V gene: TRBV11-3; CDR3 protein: CASSLTDGGYEQFF
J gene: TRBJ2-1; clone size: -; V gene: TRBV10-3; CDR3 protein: CAISRGEYNEQFF
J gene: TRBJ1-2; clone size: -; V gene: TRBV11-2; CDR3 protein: CASSLDSGYTF
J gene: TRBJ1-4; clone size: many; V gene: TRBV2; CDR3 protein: CASRRTETTTNEKLFF
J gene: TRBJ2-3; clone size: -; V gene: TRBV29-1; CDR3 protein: CSVEGRFTDTQYF
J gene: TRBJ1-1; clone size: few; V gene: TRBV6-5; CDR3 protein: CASSPSLEGNTEAFF
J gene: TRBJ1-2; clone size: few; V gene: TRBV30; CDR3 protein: CAWTLRAVGNGYTF
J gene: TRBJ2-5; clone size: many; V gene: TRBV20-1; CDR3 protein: CSARAQRQETQYF
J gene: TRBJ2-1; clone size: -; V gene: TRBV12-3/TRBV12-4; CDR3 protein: CASSLGQEHYNEQFF
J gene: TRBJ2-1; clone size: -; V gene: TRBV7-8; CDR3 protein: CASSTTGTGGYNEQFF
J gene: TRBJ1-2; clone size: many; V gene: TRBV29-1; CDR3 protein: CSVEARGLYGYTF
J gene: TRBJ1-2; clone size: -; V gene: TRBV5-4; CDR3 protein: CASSPELDGRYTF
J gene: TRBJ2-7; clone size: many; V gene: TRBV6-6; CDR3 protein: CASSPGVHEQYF
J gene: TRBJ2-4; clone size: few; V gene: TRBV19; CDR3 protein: CASSIGTGVAKNIQYF
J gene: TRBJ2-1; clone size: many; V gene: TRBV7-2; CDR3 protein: CASSFSVSEQFF
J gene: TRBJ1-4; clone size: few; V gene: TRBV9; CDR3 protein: CASSDDRGGTTNEKLFF
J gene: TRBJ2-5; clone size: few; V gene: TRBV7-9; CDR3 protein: CASSFFIGETQYF
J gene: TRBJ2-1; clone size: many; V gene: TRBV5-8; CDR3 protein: CASSLVALSSYNEQFF
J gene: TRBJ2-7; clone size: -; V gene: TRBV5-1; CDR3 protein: CASSATSGAYEQYF
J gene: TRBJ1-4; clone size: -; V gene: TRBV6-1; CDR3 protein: CASSEALDFKLFF
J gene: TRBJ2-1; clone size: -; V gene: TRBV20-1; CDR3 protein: CSGGHYSYNEQFF
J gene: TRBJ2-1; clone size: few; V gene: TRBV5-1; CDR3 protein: CASSSQGLNEQFF
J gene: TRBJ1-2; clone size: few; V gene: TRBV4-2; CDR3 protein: CASSQRGGDRAAGYTF
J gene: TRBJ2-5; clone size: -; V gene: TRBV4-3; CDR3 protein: CASSQDGQEQETQYF
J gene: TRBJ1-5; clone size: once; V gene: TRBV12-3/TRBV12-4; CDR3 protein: CASSLALDGQFNQPQHF
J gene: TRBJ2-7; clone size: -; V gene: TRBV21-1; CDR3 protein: CASSKDGAGDRLYEQYF
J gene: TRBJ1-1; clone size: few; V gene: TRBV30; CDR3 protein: CAWSGTGTEAFF
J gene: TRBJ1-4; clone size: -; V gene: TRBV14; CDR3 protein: CASSLGRSTNEKLFF
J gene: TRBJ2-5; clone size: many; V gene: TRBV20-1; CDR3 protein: CSVSGSTETQYF
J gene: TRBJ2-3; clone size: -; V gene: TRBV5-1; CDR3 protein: CASSGRITDTQYF
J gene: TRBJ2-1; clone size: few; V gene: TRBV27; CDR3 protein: CASRTGKLGEQFF
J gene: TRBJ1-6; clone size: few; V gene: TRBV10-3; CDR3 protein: CAINQGHNSPLHF
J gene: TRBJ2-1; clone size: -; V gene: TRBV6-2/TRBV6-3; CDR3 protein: CASRGKGLAANNEQFF
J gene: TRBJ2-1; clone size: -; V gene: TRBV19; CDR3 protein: CASSPLGGPDNEQFF
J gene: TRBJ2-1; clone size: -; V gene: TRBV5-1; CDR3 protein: CASSLRPSGVNYNEQFF
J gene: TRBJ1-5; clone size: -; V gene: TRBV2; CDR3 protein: CASSERQGGNQPQHF
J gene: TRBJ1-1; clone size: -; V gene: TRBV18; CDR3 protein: CASSPGGADTEAFF
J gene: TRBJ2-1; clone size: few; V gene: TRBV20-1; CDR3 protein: CSASPASGSYNEQFF
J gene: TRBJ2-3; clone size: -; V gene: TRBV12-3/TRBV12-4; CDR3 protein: CASSSGTPRTDTQYF
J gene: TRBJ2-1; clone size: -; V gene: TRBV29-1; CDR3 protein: CSAGSGLLNEQFF
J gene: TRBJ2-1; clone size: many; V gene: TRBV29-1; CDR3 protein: CSVEVGRNEQFF
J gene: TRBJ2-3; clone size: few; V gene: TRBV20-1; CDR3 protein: CSANPSDRVQDTQYF